This TCR beta chain was documented in a study of blood T cells in healthy people across ages (dated by TCRdb to the mid-2010s). Concerning the study at large: Template switching captured roughly one uniquely barcoded TCR beta cDNA molecule per two T cells in model experiments. Donors of different ages were randomly distributed across sequencing lanes to avoid experimental bias. Donors were grouped into four age groups: young (average roughly 17 years), middle-aged (around 39), aged (about 60) and long-lived (approximately 78). For two donors (one aged 18 to 29 and one aged 80 or older), the study analyzed two additional independent replicas of 1 million unique cDNA reads from the same blood draw. To track age-related changes in TCR beta repertoire diversity, the study relied on deep sequencing normalized with unique cDNA molecular identifiers. Overall results and qualifications from the work: Because the CMV infection status of the donors was unknown, age-related changes in expanded clonotypes may potentially have been confounded. Conclusive comparison of naive and antigen-experienced compartments was prevented by the profiling of bulk unsorted PBMCs. There was a strong correlation between observed TCR beta diversity and the percentage of naive T cells measured by flow cytometry. Observed TCR beta diversity per million T cells fell roughly linearly with age, and a significant reduction was already apparent by age around 44. Compared with the aged group, the long-lived group had more naive CD4+ T cells, fewer expanded clones and increased TCR diversity, a pattern suggesting age selection. Estimates of total diversity from one million sequenced T cells were regarded as lower bounds and underestimates.

The donors were roughly 39 Caucasian individuals from Russia, aged roughly 6 to 100 years, who were systemically healthy. Each donor gave ten milliliters of peripheral blood, collected into EDTA-treated Vacutainer tubes. Ficoll-Paque density-gradient centrifugation was used to isolate PBMCs, with at least 6.5 million per sample. Trizol reagent was used to extract total RNA from PBMCs, with at least 6 micrograms per sample. For every donor, an aliquot of PBMCs went through flow cytometry to measure the percentages of naive CD45RAhigh/CD27high T cells. This clonotype was counted only a few times. Its antigen is unknown. No base qualities exist here, and no much larger clone lies one base off it. V is cut back by 4 bases and J by 1 base, with 12 bases in the junction unmatched. Including cysteine and phenylalanine, the CDR3 has 18 amino acids. Of all the DNA, just the CDR3 is kept, 54 bases in frame from base 1. The germline V gene gives CDR1 as MNHEY and CDR2 as SVGEGT.

The method behind the library was 5' RACE. Sequencing instrument: Illumina HiSeq 2500. The second PCR ran for roughly 7 to 11 cycles and used a J-beta primer mix along with a sample-barcoded 5' primer. A template-switch 5' adaptor carrying 12 random nucleotides introduced a unique molecular identifier onto each TCR beta cDNA molecule. At least 3 million CDR3-containing paired-end reads were obtained from each sample. All of the RNA was converted into first-strand cDNA using the Mint cDNA synthesis kit, with a TRBC-specific oligonucleotide serving as the primer. All cDNA was treated with uracil-DNA glycosylase and then went through a first 18-cycle PCR with the universal primers M1SS and BC2_uni_R. In the authors' own workflow: For normalization, 1 million high-quality reads, each with a distinct molecular identifier, were randomly selected from each sample. Instead of being binned into consensus sequences, reads with shared molecular identifiers were discarded. MiTCR, run with a Q25 quality threshold and the strictest error-elimination algorithm, handled CDR3 identification, clonotype clustering and error correction. A nonparametric unseen species model with Euler transformation was used to estimate a lower bound on total TCR beta diversity. TCRdb reanalyzed the raw reads on its own, using fastp at Q25 for trimming and MiXCR for clone calling, and kept in-frame beta chains. Here each entry gathers all rows of one CDR3 protein and keeps the most common genes and DNA. These V and J calls derive from TCRdb rather than the authors' analysis. The table for this sample lists 1.5 million to 2 million distinct CDR3 sequences; about 50% of them were counted only once. Together, the top ten hold less than 2.5% of the sample.

This TCR was sampled from a woman in her forties in good health. Source material: blood. The sequence joins TRBV6-2 or TRBV6-3 to TRBJ2-7; a stretch of 11 junction bases matches TRBD2. The CDR3 region reads CASSSIIPRLAGSYEQYF. In nucleotide form, the sequence is TGTGCCAGCAGTTCGATCATCCCGAGACTAGCGGGGTCCTACGAGCAGTACTTC.